This TCR beta chain was profiled in a study of T cell responses to AZD1222 COVID-19 vaccine. Trimming took off 5 bases at V and 0 bases at J, with 7 bases between the two ends. Germline V CDR1 and CDR2: MNHEY, SMNVEV (reference sequence). The CDR3 loop spans 14 amino acids. Study-level findings and limits: Clonal diversity was possibly underestimated, and white British individuals and females predominated among donors. Spike-wide coverage was observed for vaccine-associated CD4 TCRs, with dominant responses at 160-218 and 743-854.

With regard to this clone: The antigen remains undetermined.

Clones were read by immunoSEQ multiplex PCR, and TCRdb kept only the in-frame ones, dropping some. The data hold around 130,000 clones, with about 90% observed a single time. The rearrangement links TRBV27 to TRBJ1-4; no clear D. This TCR was recovered from an adult in good health. This specimen was peripheral blood, taken on day 0 of AZD1222 vaccination. CDR3: CASSLGSTNEKLFF. The CDR3 DNA reads TGTGCCAGCAGTCTTGGGTCAACTAATGAAAAACTGTTTTTT.